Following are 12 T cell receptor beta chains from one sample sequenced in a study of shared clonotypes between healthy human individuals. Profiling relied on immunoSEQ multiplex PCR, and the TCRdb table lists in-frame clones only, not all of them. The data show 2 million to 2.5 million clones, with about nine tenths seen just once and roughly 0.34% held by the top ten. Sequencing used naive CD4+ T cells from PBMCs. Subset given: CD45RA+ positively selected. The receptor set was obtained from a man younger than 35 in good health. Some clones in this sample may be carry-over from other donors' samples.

This CDR3 is CASSLDGGPGELFF. The CDR3 region has the DNA TGTGCCAGCAGCTTAGATGGGGGACCCGGGGAGCTGTTTTTT. This rearrangement joins TRBV7-9 to TRBJ2-2; D assignment may be TRBD1 or TRBD2 (5 bases each). The ends were cut back, 1 base at V and 6 bases at J, with 9 bases in the middle. The germline CDR1 and CDR2 sequences are SEHNR and FQNEAQ (reference sequence). The CDR3 extends over 14 amino acids.

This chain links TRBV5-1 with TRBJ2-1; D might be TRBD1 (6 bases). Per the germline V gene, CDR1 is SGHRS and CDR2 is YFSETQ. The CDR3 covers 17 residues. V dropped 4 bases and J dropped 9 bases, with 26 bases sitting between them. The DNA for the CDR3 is TGCGCCAGCAGCCCAATATCCCGGGACACCAGCTCCATTGAGCAGTTCTTC. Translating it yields CASSPISRDTSSIEQFF.

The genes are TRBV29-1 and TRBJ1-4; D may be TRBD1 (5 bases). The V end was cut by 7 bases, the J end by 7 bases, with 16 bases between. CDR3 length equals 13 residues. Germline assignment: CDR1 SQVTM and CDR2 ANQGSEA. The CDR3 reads CSARAGMAEKLFF. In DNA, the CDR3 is TGCAGCGCCAGGGCGGGAATGGCTGAAAAACTGTTTTTT.

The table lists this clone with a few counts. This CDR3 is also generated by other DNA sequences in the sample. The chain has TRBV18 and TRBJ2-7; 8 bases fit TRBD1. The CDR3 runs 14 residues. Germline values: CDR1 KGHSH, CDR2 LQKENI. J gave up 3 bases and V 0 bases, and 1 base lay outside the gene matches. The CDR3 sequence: CASSPPGQVYEQYF. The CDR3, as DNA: TGTGCCAGCTCACCACCGGGACAGGTCTACGAGCAGTACTTC.

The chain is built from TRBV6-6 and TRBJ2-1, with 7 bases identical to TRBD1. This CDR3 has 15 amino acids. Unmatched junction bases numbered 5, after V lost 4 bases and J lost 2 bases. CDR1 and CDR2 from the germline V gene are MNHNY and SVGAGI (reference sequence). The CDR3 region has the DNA TGTGCCAGCAGTTGGACAGGCCAAACCTACAATGAGCAGTTCTTC. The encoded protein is CASSWTGQTYNEQFF.

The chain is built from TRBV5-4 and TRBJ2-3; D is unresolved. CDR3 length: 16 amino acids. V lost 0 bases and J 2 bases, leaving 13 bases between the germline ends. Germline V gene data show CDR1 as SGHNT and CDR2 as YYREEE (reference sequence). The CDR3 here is CASSLAGSRVTDTQYF. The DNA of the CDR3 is TGTGCCAGCAGCTTGGCGGGTAGCCGGGTCACAGATACGCAGTATTTT.

The CDR3 protein is CASVEKGSTGELFF. The CDR3 bases are TGCGCCAGCGTGGAGAAGGGGTCCACCGGGGAGCTGTTTTTT. The rearrangement uses TRBV5-1 and TRBJ2-2; maybe TRBD1 (5 bases). The germline V and J ends were trimmed by 7 bases and 4 bases, with 14 bases remaining between them. The length of the CDR3 is 14 residues. The germline V gene has CDR1 SGHRS and CDR2 YFSETQ.

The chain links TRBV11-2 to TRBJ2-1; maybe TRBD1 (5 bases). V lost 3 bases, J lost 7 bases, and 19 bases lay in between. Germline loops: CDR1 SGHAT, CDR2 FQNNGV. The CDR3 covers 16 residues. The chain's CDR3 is CASSLGQSMGPNEQFF. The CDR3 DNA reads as TGTGCCAGCAGCTTGGGGCAGTCGATGGGCCCGAATGAGCAGTTCTTC.

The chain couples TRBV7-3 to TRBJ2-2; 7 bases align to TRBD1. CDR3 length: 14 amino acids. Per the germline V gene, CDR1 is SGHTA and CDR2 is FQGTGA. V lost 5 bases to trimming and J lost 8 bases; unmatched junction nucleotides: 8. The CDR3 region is CASSQGTVQGELFF. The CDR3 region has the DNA TGTGCCAGCAGCCAAGGGACAGTCCAGGGGGAGCTGTTTTTT.

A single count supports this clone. In DNA form, the CDR3 reads TGTGCCAGCAGCTTTCAACCGGGGAACTATGGCTACACCTTC. Protein: CASSFQPGNYGYTF. The chain links TRBV28 to TRBJ1-2; D is ambiguous. Germline V CDR1 and CDR2: MDHEN, SYDVKM. V was trimmed by 6 bases and J by 2 bases, leaving 13 bases between them. CDR3 size: 14 residues.

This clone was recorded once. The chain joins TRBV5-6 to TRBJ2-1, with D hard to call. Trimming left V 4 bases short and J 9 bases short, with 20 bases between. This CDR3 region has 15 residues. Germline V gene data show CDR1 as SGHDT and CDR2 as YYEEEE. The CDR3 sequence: CASSGTGRALSEQFF. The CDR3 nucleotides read TGTGCCAGCAGCGGAACCGGCCGCGCGCTCAGTGAGCAGTTCTTC.

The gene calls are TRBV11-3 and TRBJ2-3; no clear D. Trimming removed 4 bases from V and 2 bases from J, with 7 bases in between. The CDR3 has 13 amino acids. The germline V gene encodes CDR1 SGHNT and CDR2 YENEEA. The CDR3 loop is CASSYGFTDTQYF. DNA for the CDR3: TGTGCCAGCAGCTATGGCTTCACAGATACGCAGTATTTT.